The 30 T cell receptor beta chains below all came from one sample that was sequenced in a study of T-cell reconstitution after alpha-beta-depleted transplantation in children. Unique molecular identifiers were used to barcode this TCRbeta library. TCRdb called the PCR reads again in MiXCR, with one record for every CDR3 protein. Of 200,000 to 250,000 distinct CDR3 sequences in the sample, 9.5% to 13% are singletons; the top ten hold under 30%. Sequenced material: PBMCs, taken before TCRalphabeta/CD19-depleted stem cell transplant. The receptors come from a child in the first two years of life with acute myeloid leukemia, due to receive a stem cell transplant.

This clonotype was counted ten times or more. The chain carries TRBV5-6 and TRBJ1-5, with a tentative D call TRBD1 (5 bases). The CDR3 contains 13 residues. The germline V and J ends were trimmed by 1 base and 7 bases, with 9 bases remaining between them. Per germline, CDR1 SGHDT and CDR2 YYEEEE. DNA for the CDR3: TGTGCCAGCAGCTTGCCAGGGAAACAGCCCCAGCATTTT. As protein: CASSLPGKQPQHF. Together with reference TRBV5-6 and TRBJ1-5, the CDR3 gives the full variable domain: DAGVTQSPTHLIKTRGQQVTLRCSPKSGHDTVSWYQQALGQGPQFIFQYYEEEERQRGNFPDRFSGHQFPNYSSELNVNALLLGDSALYLCASSLPGKQPQHFGDGTRLSIL.

The CDR3 is CASSPGGGNYGYTF. Written as DNA, the CDR3 is TGTGCCAGCTCTCCAGGGGGAGGGAACTATGGCTACACCTTC. The rearrangement joins TRBV28 to TRBJ1-2; TRBD1 agrees at 7 bases. Germline CDR1 MDHEN, CDR2 SYDVKM. The V gene end was trimmed by 8 bases and the J gene end by 2 bases; junction bases not matched to a gene: 8. CDR3 length equals 14 residues.

This clonotype came up many times. This sequence joins TRBV5-4 and TRBJ2-1; weak D call: TRBD2 (5 bases). The CDR3 covers 19 residues. CDR1 is SGHNT and CDR2 is YYREEE in the germline V gene (reference sequence). Trimming cost V 1 base and J 0 bases, with 20 bases left between them. The CDR3, as DNA: TGTGCCAGCAGCTTGTTGATGAGGGCGGCACCCCGCTCCTACAATGAGCAGTTCTTC. It is translated as CASSLLMRAAPRSYNEQFF.

On this clonotype itself: Sequence at one end of the junction differs from germline and may be a read error. The chain recombines TRBV29-1 with TRBJ1-1; 9 nucleotides align to TRBD1. This CDR3 has 16 amino acids. Germline V gene lookup returns CDR1 SQVTM and CDR2 ANQGSEA. Here the CDR3 DNA reads TGCAGCATCTTTCCCGGGACAGGGCGCTGGAACACTGAAGCTTACTTT. Translating gives CSIFPGTGRWNTEAYF.

In this sample, this clonotype turned up many times. This chain uses TRBV28 with TRBJ1-4, with D tentatively TRBD1 (5 bases). Germline CDR1 is MDHEN and CDR2 is SYDVKM. The CDR3 is 16 amino acids. The germline V and J ends were trimmed by 7 bases and 0 bases, with 15 bases remaining between them. DNA for the CDR3: TGTGCCAGCACCCAGGGACGGTCTGCAACTAATGAAAAACTGTTTTTT. This sequence encodes CASTQGRSATNEKLFF.

This clonotype was seen many times. The chain carries TRBV10-3 and TRBJ1-6; D not resolved. V was clipped by 6 bases and J by 2 bases, with 11 bases between them. The CDR3 has 15 residues. CDR1 and CDR2 (germline): ENHRY, SYGVKD. CDR3 sequence reads: CAIRDQEAYNSPLHF. The DNA for the CDR3 is TGTGCCATCAGGGACCAGGAGGCCTATAATTCACCCCTCCACTTT.

This clonotype was seen repeatedly, ten times or more. This chain connects TRBV14 to TRBJ2-1, with D perhaps matching TRBD1 or TRBD2 (5 bases each). Trimming removed 4 bases at V and 0 bases at J, with 16 bases between. The CDR3 totals 17 residues. Per germline, CDR1 SGHDN and CDR2 FVKESK. CDR3 DNA sequence: TGTGCCAGCAGCCCATACAAGGGGAGTTACTCCTACAATGAGCAGTTCTTC. It translates to CASSPYKGSYSYNEQFF.

At least ten counts were recorded for this clonotype. The CDR3 loop reads CASSYSGQVSNQPQHF. The CDR3 DNA reads as TGTGCCAGCAGTTACTCAGGACAGGTTAGCAATCAGCCCCAGCATTTT. The V and J genes are TRBV6-6 and TRBJ1-5; 7 positions agree with TRBD1. The CDR3 covers 16 residues. Looked up from germline, CDR1 is MNHNY and CDR2 is SVGAGI (reference sequence). The ends lost 0 bases at V and 0 bases at J; junction bases unmatched: 2.

This clonotype was recorded at least ten times. This chain joins TRBV20-1 and TRBJ1-6, with a tentative D call TRBD1 (5 bases). The CDR3 is made up of 13 amino acids. Germline CDR1 is DFQATT and CDR2 is SNEGSKA (reference sequence). The ends were cut back, 6 bases at V and 4 bases at J, with 10 bases in the middle. CDR3 DNA: TGCAGTGCCGACGGGGGGTATAATTCACCCCTCCACTTT. This encodes CSADGGYNSPLHF.

In its sample, this clonotype was seen a few times. CDR3 DNA sequence: TGTGCCAGCAGTTTCCCACCGTCATGGGGATATGGCTACACCTTC. Its translation: CASSFPPSWGYGYTF. This chain joins TRBV12-3 or TRBV12-4 and TRBJ1-2, with D hard to call. V gave up 3 bases and J gave up 5 bases, with 16 bases separating them. The CDR3 has 15 amino acids.

In this sample, this clonotype turned up a few times. The rearrangement uses TRBV5-1 and TRBJ2-2, with TRBD2 matching over 8 bases. This CDR3 has 15 amino acids. The germline gives CDR1 SGHRS, CDR2 YFSETQ. With V trimmed by 0 bases and J by 7 bases, 5 bases remained unmatched. DNA for the CDR3: TGCGCCAGCAGCTTGGAAGCGGGAGCCGGCGGGGAGCTGTTTTTT. Its translation: CASSLEAGAGGELFF.

There are many counts of this clonotype. The chain is built from TRBV14 and TRBJ1-1; tentative D call: TRBD1 (5 bases). The length of the CDR3 is 13 residues. Germline V gene data show CDR1 as SGHDN and CDR2 as FVKESK. Trimming cost V 1 base and J 5 bases, with 8 bases left between them. This CDR3 is CASSQVWGTEAFF. DNA of the CDR3: TGTGCCAGCAGCCAAGTGTGGGGGACTGAAGCTTTCTTT.

Comment on this clonotype: A much larger clone lies one base from this, so it may be a read error. The chain carries TRBV7-9 and TRBJ2-7; D possibly matches TRBD1 or TRBD2 (5 bases each). The CDR3 has 14 amino acids. The V end was cut by 6 bases, the J end by 4 bases, with 16 bases between. The germline V gene has CDR1 SEHNR and CDR2 FQNEAQ (reference sequence). The CDR3 nucleotides read TGTGCCAGCAGTAATATTGGGACGCTTTACGAGCAGTACTTC. This codes for CASSNIGTLYEQYF.

This clonotype was seen at least ten times. The V gene is TRBV3-1, the J gene TRBJ2-1; the match to TRBD2 covers 9 bases. CDR1 and CDR2 (germline): LGHDT, YNNKEL (reference sequence). The J segment lost 9 bases and the V segment lost 5 bases, leaving 5 bases of the junction unmatched. The CDR3 is 13 residues long. CDR3 DNA sequence: TGTGCCAGCAGCTCCAGCGGGAGGATTGAGCAGTTCTTC. Amino acid sequence: CASSSSGRIEQFF.

This clonotype was found many times. The chain has TRBV18 and TRBJ2-7; D remains ambiguous. This CDR3 region has 14 residues. V lost 6 bases and J 10 bases, leaving 22 bases between the germline ends. In germline, CDR1 is KGHSH, CDR2 LQKENI. The CDR3 spells CASSLHRARQHQYF. The CDR3 DNA sequence: TGTGCCAGCTCCCTCCACCGTGCAAGGCAACACCAGTACTTC.

This clonotype was detected many times. This chain links TRBV5-5 with TRBJ1-4; 8 bases fit TRBD1. V trimming: 6 bases; J trimming: 5 bases; junction bases outside the gene matches: 6. The CDR3 runs to 14 residues. Germline V gives CDR1 SGHKS, CDR2 YYEKEE (reference sequence). The CDR3 nucleotides are TGTGCCAGCACCGACAGGGGCCGGAATGAAAAACTGTTTTTT. Its protein is CASTDRGRNEKLFF.

This clonotype was seen repeatedly, ten times or more. The chain combines TRBV28 with TRBJ2-7; TRBD2 matches 8 bases. Unmatched junction bases numbered 2, after V lost 6 bases and J lost 4 bases. Per germline, CDR1 MDHEN and CDR2 SYDVKM. This CDR3 spans 12 amino acids. This chain's CDR3 is CASRRGGYEQYF. CDR3 in DNA: TGTGCCAGCAGACGGGGGGGTTACGAGCAGTACTTC.

V is TRBV5-1 and J is TRBJ2-3; 7 bases fit TRBD1. The CDR3 is made up of 15 amino acids. After removal of 6 bases from V and 1 base from J, the junction contained 8 bases not matched to a gene. The germline CDR1 and CDR2 sequences are SGHRS and YFSETQ. The CDR3 sequence: CASTLFTGGTDTQYF. DNA of the CDR3: TGCGCCAGCACCTTATTTACAGGGGGCACAGATACGCAGTATTTT.

This clonotype appeared many times. CDR3 in amino acids: CSASPRAEAFF. For the CDR3, the DNA is TGCAGTGCTAGCCCGAGGGCTGAAGCTTTCTTT. The chain employs TRBV20-1 and TRBJ1-1; D gene unclear. The germline V gene encodes CDR1 DFQATT and CDR2 SNEGSKA (reference sequence). Trimming shortened V by 3 bases and J by 6 bases, and 8 bases separated the two germline ends. This CDR3 has 11 amino acids.

This clonotype was found many times. The chain couples TRBV7-7 to TRBJ2-2, with D hard to call. Trimming removed 7 bases at V and 2 bases at J, with 14 bases between. Germline V gives CDR1 SSHAT, CDR2 FNYEAQ (reference sequence). The CDR3 has 15 amino acids. CDR3 loop: CASTRGAGNTGELFF. CDR3 nucleotides: TGTGCCAGCACCAGAGGAGCCGGAAACACCGGGGAGCTGTTTTTT.

This rearrangement joins TRBV24-1 to TRBJ2-1; tentatively, D is TRBD2 (6 bases). The length of the CDR3 is 14 residues. CDR1 and CDR2 (germline): KGHDR, SFDVKD. V lost 4 bases and J 8 bases, leaving 14 bases between the germline ends. The CDR3 nucleotides are TGTGCCACCAGTGAGCAGGGACTCAGGGATGAGCAGTTCTTC. This gives the protein CATSEQGLRDEQFF.

About this clonotype itself: A much larger clone differs from this one at a single base, so this may be a read error. The rearrangement joins TRBV24-1 to TRBJ2-3; TRBD2 is a possible D gene (5 bases). The CDR3 is 12 amino acids. V was shortened by 7 bases and J by 9 bases, with 13 bases between the two germline ends. Per germline, CDR1 KGHDR and CDR2 SFDVKD. The CDR3, as DNA: TGTGCCACCAGAGAACTCCGAGGGACGCAGTATTTT. Encoded protein: CATRELRGTQYF.

This clonotype has just a few counts. This chain joins TRBV5-1 and TRBJ1-4; D unresolved. In germline, CDR1 is SGHRS, CDR2 YFSETQ. The CDR3 spans 14 residues. The V end was cut by 0 bases, the J end by 5 bases, with 8 bases between. CDR3 coding DNA: TGCGCCAGCAGCTTGGGACCATTAAATGAAAAACTGTTTTTT. This gives the protein CASSLGPLNEKLFF.

In this sample, this clonotype turned up many times. This chain links TRBV12-3 or TRBV12-4 with TRBJ1-2, with D perhaps matching TRBD1 (5 bases). This CDR3 has 12 residues. V gave up 10 bases and J gave up 2 bases, with 11 bases separating them. CDR3 bases: TGTGCCACCGGGGACCGGAACTATGGCTACACCTTC. It codes for CATGDRNYGYTF.

The sample holds many counts of this clonotype. The genes are TRBV7-9 and TRBJ2-1; maybe TRBD2 (6 bases). Trimming pared 5 bases from V and 9 bases from J, leaving 14 bases between. Germline V CDR1 and CDR2: SEHNR, FQNEAQ (reference sequence). The CDR3 totals 13 residues. The CDR3 nucleotides read TGTGCCAGCAGCCTTCAGGACTACTCTGAGCAGTTCTTC. This encodes CASSLQDYSEQFF. Filled out from reference TRBV7-9 and TRBJ2-1, the complete variable domain reads DTGVSQNPRHKITKRGQNVTFRCDPISEHNRLYWYRQTLGQGPEFLTYFQNEAQLEKSRLLSDRFSAERPKGSFSTLEIQRTEQGDSAMYLCASSLQDYSEQFFGPGTRLTVL.

This clonotype was picked up many times. This chain links TRBV12-3 or TRBV12-4 with TRBJ2-5; D may be TRBD2 (6 bases). V was trimmed by 6 bases and J by 1 base, leaving 12 bases between them. The CDR3 runs to 14 residues. CDR3 loop: CASRSSGSQETQYF. For the CDR3, the DNA is TGTGCCAGCAGAAGTAGCGGAAGCCAAGAGACCCAGTACTTC.

A word on this clonotype: Just one base apart from a much larger clone, this may be a read error. The chain combines TRBV7-2 with TRBJ1-3; unclear D gene. Looked up from germline, CDR1 is SGHTA and CDR2 is FQGNSA. The CDR3 is made up of 14 amino acids. The CDR3 region has the DNA TGTGGCAGCAGCTCTCACATCTCTGGAAACACCATATATTTT. This translates into CGSSSHISGNTIYF.

This clonotype appeared a few times. The chain couples TRBV7-9 to TRBJ1-4; D uncertain. V was shortened by 5 bases and J by 12 bases, with 13 bases between the two germline ends. The germline gives CDR1 SEHNR, CDR2 FQNEAQ (reference sequence). This CDR3 spans 12 amino acids. The CDR3 region is CASSRANRELFF. CDR3 coding DNA: TGTGCCAGCAGCCGCGCGAATCGAGAACTGTTTTTT.

There are many counts of this clonotype. The chain recombines TRBV2 with TRBJ2-1, with 9 bases identical to TRBD2. J was trimmed by 4 bases and V by 5 bases; bases with no gene match: 6. This CDR3 region has 15 residues. CDR1 is SNHLY and CDR2 is FYNNEI in the germline V gene. CDR3 DNA sequence: TGTGCCAGCAGTATAGCGGGAGAGCTATACAATGAGCAGTTCTTC. Translated: CASSIAGELYNEQFF.

In its sample, this clonotype was seen many times. The chain recombines TRBV24-1 with TRBJ2-3, with TRBD2 identical over 11 bases. The CDR3 is 17 residues long. Germline V gives CDR1 KGHDR, CDR2 SFDVKD. J was trimmed by 9 bases and V by 3 bases; bases with no gene match: 13. The DNA of the CDR3 is TGTGCCACCAGTGATCCGACTCTAGCGGGAGGACCGGTAACGCAGTATTTT. Its translation is CATSDPTLAGGPVTQYF.